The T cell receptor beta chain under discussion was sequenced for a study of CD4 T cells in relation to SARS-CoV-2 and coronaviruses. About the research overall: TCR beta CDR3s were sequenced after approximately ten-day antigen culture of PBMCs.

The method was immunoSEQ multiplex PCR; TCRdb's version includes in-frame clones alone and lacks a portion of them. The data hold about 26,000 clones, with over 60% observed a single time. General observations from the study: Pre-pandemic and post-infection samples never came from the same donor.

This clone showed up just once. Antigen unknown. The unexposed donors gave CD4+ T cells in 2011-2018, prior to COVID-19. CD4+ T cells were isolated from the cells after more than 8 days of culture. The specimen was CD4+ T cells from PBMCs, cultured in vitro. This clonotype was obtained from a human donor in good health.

The CDR3 region is CASSIPGSSGIDTQYF. Here the CDR3 DNA reads TGTGCCAGTAGTATACCAGGGTCTAGCGGGATTGATACGCAGTATTTT. This chain links TRBV19 with TRBJ2-3; 9 bases align to TRBD2. The CDR3 is 16 residues long. Germline assignment: CDR1 LNHDA and CDR2 SQIVND (reference sequence). V gave up 2 bases and J gave up 6 bases; unmatched junction bases: 9. The full variable domain, completed using reference TRBV19 and TRBJ2-3, is DGGITQSPKYLFRKEGQNVTLSCEQNLNHDAMYWYRQDPGQGLRLIYYSQIVNDFQKGDIAEGYSVSREKKESFPLTVTSAQKNPTAFYLCASSIPGSSGIDTQYFGPGTRLTVL.